This entry concerns a single T cell receptor beta chain. Its antigen is still unknown. Per-base qualities were not stored, and no clone one base away is much larger. The entry originates in a study of blood T cell repertoires in COVID-19 (TCRdb year 2020). For the wider study: The collaborator samples originated in the United States, Italy and Spain and spanned the acute and convalescent phases of COVID-19. The material from the prospective study consisted of cDNA or gDNA derived from T cells, B-cell-depleted T cells, or PBMCs. Samples were obtained from the ongoing ImmuneRACE study (first 160 participants) and from some 1,300 subjects provided by 6 global collaborators. Sample metadata almost always included a de-identified subject ID, COVID-19 status, age in years and sex. The repertoires were released in a freely available public database meant as a resource for research on the immune response to SARS-CoV-2. The dataset comprised deeply sampled blood TCRbeta repertoires from subjects exposed to, actively infected with, or recovered from COVID-19. Where HLA class I and class II types were available, the types were taken from metadata supplied by the sample provider, not from assay-based typing.

TCRbeta CDR3 regions were amplified from genomic DNA using the immunoSEQ Assay, a bias-controlled multiplex PCR. The paper's processing steps were these. The number of nucleated cells in each sample was estimated by amplification of reference gene primers within the assay. To quantify the absolute abundance of each unique TCRbeta CDR3 rearrangement, sequence reads were collapsed and filtered. Productive Simpson clonality was computed per sample as the square root of Simpson's diversity index over productive rearrangements. TCRdb stores this immuneACCESS table with in-frame sequences only. Part of the clones is absent; in the studies checked, under half of the shortfall reflects unresolved V genes, and no reason is known for the rest. For V, J and clone size, that table is used; D and trimming come from the DNA. This sample has roughly 340,000 clones in its table, and over 70% of those were observed once. The ten top clones hold around 6% of the sample.

The CDR3 runs 19 residues from the cysteine to the phenylalanine. The only DNA kept is the CDR3, 57 bases in frame from the first base. CDR1 and CDR2 (SGHDN, FVKESK) derive from the germline V gene. V is shortened by 0 bases, J by 0 bases, and the region joining them spans 18 bases. In Seattle, one collaborating source enrolled patients while the infection was active and tracked those patients longitudinally over the course of disease. Collaborating institutions collected whole blood in K2EDTA tubes following their own protocols. For TCRbeta analysis, collaborator samples were shipped as frozen whole blood, as isolated PBMCs, or as DNA extracted from either sample type. Points the paper makes about the study in general: Clinical and demographic metadata were provided uncurated, with the amount varying by source and participant.

Rearrangement joined TRBV14 to TRBJ1-5, with a tentative D gene TRBD1 over 6 matching bases. The receptor's source is a woman between 50 and 59 years old with COVID-19, enrolled during active disease. The sequencing sample was made of peripheral blood. The sequence in DNA is TGTGCCAGCAGCCAAGAAGGGACACACATTTTGGATAGCAATCAGCCCCAGCATTTT. This yields the protein CASSQEGTHILDSNQPQHF. The full variable domain, completed from the reference TRBV14 and TRBJ1-5 proteins outside the CDR3, reads EAGVTQFPSHSVIEKGQTVTLRCDPISGHDNLYWYRRVMGKEIKFLLHFVKESKQDESGMPNNRFLAERTGGTYSTLKVQPAELEDSGVYFCASSQEGTHILDSNQPQHFGDGTRLSIL.